Listed below are T cell receptor beta chains from one sample, sequenced in a study of blood T cell repertoires in COVID-19. Generated by immunoSEQ multiplex PCR, the TCRdb table keeps only in-frame clones and is missing some. The table includes over 20,000 clones, 80% to 90% detected once. What was sequenced was peripheral blood. All receptors come from a human donor in a cohort sampled during active COVID-19. The CDR3 runs from the conserved cysteine through the conserved F or W. The D gene is left open where the match is weak. Part of the rows lack a size; the others show once, few, many or a class for expanded clones.

CDR3nt: TGTGCCAGCAGCCCGACCGGGACAGGGCTTGGTGAGCAGTTCTTC
CDR3aa: CASSPTGTGLGEQFF
j_gene: TRBJ2-1
v_gene: TRBV11-2
abundance: NA
d_gene: TRBD1

CDR3nt: TGCAGCGTTAGTAGGGGGGGAACTAGCACAGATACGCAGTATTTT
CDR3aa: CSVSRGGTSTDTQYF
j_gene: TRBJ2-3
v_gene: TRBV29-1
abundance: NA
d_gene: NA

CDR3nt: TGTGCCAGCTCTCGTTCGGGCAGCGGTTCTTCACCCCTCCACTTT
CDR3aa: CASSRSGSGSSPLHF
j_gene: TRBJ1-6
v_gene: TRBV6-5
abundance: NA
d_gene: NA

CDR3nt: TGTGCCATCCTAAGGGGTTGGACAGGGACGAACACTGAAGCTTTCTTT
CDR3aa: CAILRGWTGTNTEAFF
j_gene: TRBJ1-1
v_gene: TRBV2
abundance: NA
d_gene: TRBD1

CDR3nt: TGTGCCAGTAGTCCTTCAGGGGATCAGCCCCAGCATTTT
CDR3aa: CASSPSGDQPQHF
j_gene: TRBJ1-5
v_gene: TRBV19
abundance: NA
d_gene: NA

CDR3nt: TGTGCCAGTTTACAAGAACAGGGGATGGGGTCACCCCTCCACTTT
CDR3aa: CASLQEQGMGSPLHF
j_gene: TRBJ1-6
v_gene: TRBV6-5
abundance: NA
d_gene: TRBD1

CDR3nt: TGCGCCAGCAGCTTGGCCGGTGGGACAGGGGTATCCTACAATGAGCAGTTCTTC
CDR3aa: CASSLAGGTGVSYNEQFF
j_gene: TRBJ2-1
v_gene: TRBV5-1
abundance: NA
d_gene: TRBD1

CDR3nt: TGTGCCAGCTCACCGGCGGGACAGGGTTATTCACCCCTCCACTTT
CDR3aa: CASSPAGQGYSPLHF
j_gene: TRBJ1-6
v_gene: TRBV18
abundance: NA
d_gene: TRBD1

CDR3nt: TGTGCCAGTAGTAAGGCTCGCGGGGCTCTCTACAATGAGCAGTTCTTC
CDR3aa: CASSKARGALYNEQFF
j_gene: TRBJ2-1
v_gene: TRBV19
abundance: NA
d_gene: NA

CDR3nt: TGTGCCAGCAGCCGGGCCGCGGGACAGGGAAATGAAAAACTGTTTTTT
CDR3aa: CASSRAAGQGNEKLFF
j_gene: TRBJ1-4
v_gene: TRBV4-2
abundance: NA
d_gene: TRBD1

CDR3nt: TGTGCCAGCAGCTTCGGGAGCACCGGGGAGCTGTTTTTT
CDR3aa: CASSFGSTGELFF
j_gene: TRBJ2-2
v_gene: TRBV7-9
abundance: NA
d_gene: NA

CDR3nt: TGCGCCAGCAGCTTGGTAGCGGGGGGTATCACCAATGAGCAGTTCTTC
CDR3aa: CASSLVAGGITNEQFF
j_gene: TRBJ2-1
v_gene: TRBV5-1
abundance: few
d_gene: TRBD2

CDR3nt: TGTGCCATCAGTTGGGACAGGGCGAATAATTCACCCCTCCACTTT
CDR3aa: CAISWDRANNSPLHF
j_gene: TRBJ1-6
v_gene: TRBV10-3
abundance: NA
d_gene: TRBD1

CDR3nt: TGTGCCAGCAGCAAGACTTCGGGGGGTACCCAGTACTTC
CDR3aa: CASSKTSGGTQYF
j_gene: TRBJ2-5
v_gene: TRBV12-3/TRBV12-4
abundance: NA
d_gene: TRBD2

CDR3nt: TGCAGCGTTCAGGATAATGAAAAACTGTTTTTT
CDR3aa: CSVQDNEKLFF
j_gene: TRBJ1-4
v_gene: TRBV29-1
abundance: NA
d_gene: NA

CDR3nt: TGTGCCAGCAGCTCGAGACAGGGTTGGGCGCCCCAGCATTTT
CDR3aa: CASSSRQGWAPQHF
j_gene: TRBJ1-5
v_gene: TRBV5-6
abundance: NA
d_gene: TRBD1

CDR3nt: TGTGCCAGCAGCTCACCTTGGGGGAGCTCAGGGGGAGATACGCAGTATTTT
CDR3aa: CASSSPWGSSGGDTQYF
j_gene: TRBJ2-3
v_gene: TRBV3-1/TRBV3-2
abundance: NA
d_gene: TRBD1

CDR3nt: TGTGCCAGCAGTTTTTGGGACAGGCCTAGCTCTGGGGCCAACGTCCTGACTTTC
CDR3aa: CASSFWDRPSSGANVLTF
j_gene: TRBJ2-6
v_gene: TRBV2
abundance: NA
d_gene: TRBD1

CDR3nt: TGCAGTGCTAGTCGGGGGGCGGGCGAAAAACTGTTTTTT
CDR3aa: CSASRGAGEKLFF
j_gene: TRBJ1-4
v_gene: TRBV20-1
abundance: once
d_gene: NA

CDR3nt: TGTGCCAGCCGGGGGTCGGGGCAGCCCCAGCATTTT
CDR3aa: CASRGSGQPQHF
j_gene: TRBJ1-5
v_gene: TRBV2
abundance: NA
d_gene: NA

CDR3nt: TGCGCCAGCAGCTTGGAACCCCCCTCGTGGTCGGGATTGAACACTGAAGCTTTCTTT
CDR3aa: CASSLEPPSWSGLNTEAFF
j_gene: TRBJ1-1
v_gene: TRBV5-1
abundance: NA
d_gene: NA

CDR3nt: TGTGCCAGTAGTAAGACACAGGGGAATGAGCAGTTCTTC
CDR3aa: CASSKTQGNEQFF
j_gene: TRBJ2-1
v_gene: TRBV19
abundance: NA
d_gene: TRBD1

CDR3nt: TGTGCCAGTAGTATAATCAGGGGCCGAGGCTACACCTTC
CDR3aa: CASSIIRGRGYTF
j_gene: TRBJ1-2
v_gene: TRBV19
abundance: NA
d_gene: NA

CDR3nt: TGTGCCAGCAGTGGGCAGACAGCGGGTTTGGGCAAAAACATTCAGTACTTC
CDR3aa: CASSGQTAGLGKNIQYF
j_gene: TRBJ2-4
v_gene: TRBV2
abundance: NA
d_gene: NA

CDR3nt: TGTGCCAGCAGTCTGGACAGTTACAATGAAAAACTGTTTTTT
CDR3aa: CASSLDSYNEKLFF
j_gene: TRBJ1-4
v_gene: TRBV2
abundance: NA
d_gene: NA

CDR3nt: TGTGCCAGCAGCCCTCCGGGACTAGCGAACATCTTCGCAGATACGCAGTATTTT
CDR3aa: CASSPPGLANIFADTQYF
j_gene: TRBJ2-3
v_gene: TRBV14
abundance: NA
d_gene: TRBD2

CDR3nt: TGCGCCAGCAGCCAAGACCTCGGACAGTGGAGCTCCTATAATTCACCCCTCCACTTT
CDR3aa: CASSQDLGQWSSYNSPLHF
j_gene: TRBJ1-6
v_gene: TRBV4-3
abundance: few
d_gene: NA

CDR3nt: TGTGCCAGTAGTACACAAACGGGACAGGGGGGCTATGGCTACACCTTC
CDR3aa: CASSTQTGQGGYGYTF
j_gene: TRBJ1-2
v_gene: TRBV19
abundance: NA
d_gene: TRBD1

CDR3nt: TGTGCCAGCAGTTTCGGGTATGGCTACACCTTC
CDR3aa: CASSFGYGYTF
j_gene: TRBJ1-2
v_gene: TRBV28
abundance: NA
d_gene: NA

CDR3nt: TGTGCCATCAGTGATCGTGGGGGAGGAAAAGAGACCCAGTACTTC
CDR3aa: CAISDRGGGKETQYF
j_gene: TRBJ2-5
v_gene: TRBV10-3
abundance: NA
d_gene: NA

CDR3nt: TGTGCCAGCAGCTTCAACTTAAACACCGGGGAGCTGTTTTTT
CDR3aa: CASSFNLNTGELFF
j_gene: TRBJ2-2
v_gene: TRBV7-6
abundance: NA
d_gene: NA

CDR3nt: TGTGCCAGCAGCGTGGTAGAGGGGGCTGTTGGCTACACCTTC
CDR3aa: CASSVVEGAVGYTF
j_gene: TRBJ1-2
v_gene: TRBV9
abundance: NA
d_gene: TRBD1

CDR3nt: TGCGCCAGCAGCCTCGGGACAGGGACGGATACGCAGTATTTT
CDR3aa: CASSLGTGTDTQYF
j_gene: TRBJ2-3
v_gene: TRBV4-1
abundance: NA
d_gene: TRBD1

CDR3nt: TGCGCCAGCAGCCAAGGGTTGAGGGCTTTCTTT
CDR3aa: CASSQGLRAFF
j_gene: TRBJ1-1
v_gene: TRBV4-3
abundance: NA
d_gene: NA

CDR3nt: TGTGCCAGCAGCTTAGTAGGAACGACAGAGATCTACGAGCAGTACTTC
CDR3aa: CASSLVGTTEIYEQYF
j_gene: TRBJ2-7
v_gene: TRBV11-3
abundance: NA
d_gene: NA